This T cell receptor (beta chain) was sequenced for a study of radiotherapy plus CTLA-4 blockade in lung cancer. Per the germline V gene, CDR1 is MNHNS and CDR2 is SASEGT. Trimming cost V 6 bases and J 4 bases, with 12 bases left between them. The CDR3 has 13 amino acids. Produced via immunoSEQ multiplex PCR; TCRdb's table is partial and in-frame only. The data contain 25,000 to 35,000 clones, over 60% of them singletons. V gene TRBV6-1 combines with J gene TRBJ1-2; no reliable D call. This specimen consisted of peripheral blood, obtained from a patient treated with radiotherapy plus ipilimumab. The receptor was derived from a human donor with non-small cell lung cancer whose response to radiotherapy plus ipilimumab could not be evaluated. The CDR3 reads CASSRGAFYGYTF. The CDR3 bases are TGTGCCAGCAGCCGGGGTGCTTTCTATGGCTACACCTTC.